The rows below give T cell receptor beta chains drawn from one sample of a study of beta chain features in type 1 diabetes. Only in-frame clones appear in the TCRdb table, and some are missing; sequencing was by immunoSEQ multiplex PCR. The data show 41,000 or so clones, roughly 70% seen once. Material for sequencing was Tregs from blood. These receptors were taken from a young man with type 1 diabetes. Some clones in this sample may be carry-over from other donors' samples. Both conserved end residues are part of each CDR3.

V: TRBV7-3; J: TRBJ2-1; CDR3: CASSPRAGGGINEQFF
V: TRBV6-5; J: TRBJ2-3; CDR3: CASSSIRGGQYF
V: TRBV28; J: TRBJ2-7; CDR3: CASRPTGREQYF
V: TRBV6-5; J: TRBJ1-1; CDR3: CASSYDRDNTEAFF
V: TRBV7-2; J: TRBJ2-2; CDR3: CASSPSANTGELFF
V: TRBV5-1; J: TRBJ2-7; CDR3: CASSWETAGWGGYEQYF
V: TRBV5-1; J: TRBJ2-3; CDR3: CASSAGQVLSTDTQYF
V: TRBV9; J: TRBJ1-4; CDR3: CASSAGQGATNEKLFF
V: TRBV29-1; J: TRBJ2-4; CDR3: CSVARQGIAKNIQYF
V: TRBV5-8; J: TRBJ1-2; CDR3: CASSPRQGRNYGYTF
V: TRBV5-1; J: TRBJ2-3; CDR3: CASSPTLTDTQYF
V: TRBV20-1; J: TRBJ2-2; CDR3: CSVRGTGELFF
V: TRBV4-3; J: -; CDR3: CASSQDTGTGSYEQYF
V: TRBV28; J: TRBJ1-2; CDR3: CASSSVTLGHYGYTF
V: TRBV7-8; J: TRBJ2-5; CDR3: CASSRGYQETQYF
V: TRBV28; J: TRBJ1-1; CDR3: CASSSAPAGQGRWTEAFF
V: TRBV6-5; J: TRBJ2-2; CDR3: CASSSREGGTGELFF
V: TRBV2; J: TRBJ2-1; CDR3: CASSVSLREQFF
V: TRBV4-3; J: TRBJ1-2; CDR3: CASSQEAGQDYGYTF
V: TRBV5-1; J: -; CDR3: CASSLTGGNYEQYF
V: TRBV10-3; J: TRBJ2-1; CDR3: CAIRASGGSYNEQFF
V: TRBV10-1; J: TRBJ2-1; CDR3: CASSESTFREQFF
V: TRBV10-3; J: TRBJ1-1; CDR3: CASWRGDTEAFF
V: TRBV5-1; J: TRBJ2-1; CDR3: CASSLYRDNEQFF
V: TRBV7-2; J: -; CDR3: CASSLISGGSYEQYF
V: TRBV7-9; J: TRBJ1-6; CDR3: CASSVSRDRGDGAPLHF
V: TRBV5-1; J: TRBJ1-2; CDR3: CASSPSTGEVLRCTF
V: TRBV6-6; J: TRBJ1-5; CDR3: CASQEAGQPQHF
V: TRBV19; J: TRBJ1-5; CDR3: CASTQDRGYNQPQHF